The source of this TCR beta chain is a study of patients and donors after allogeneic stem cell transplantation. TCRdb reanalysed the RT-PCR reads using MiXCR and keeps one entry per CDR3 protein. The sample holds about 400,000 distinct CDR3 sequences, more than 15% seen once. CDR1 and CDR2 (germline): SEHNR, FQNEAQ (reference sequence). V lost 1 base, J lost 1 base, and 10 bases lay in between. This CDR3 contains 15 residues. The gene calls are TRBV7-9 and TRBJ1-2; no firm D call. The source is a human donor who was either an allogeneic HSCT recipient or a stem cell or donor lymphocyte infusion donor (not recorded which). It is not recorded whose cells these are; they may come from a transplant donor. Sequences were obtained from blood, either unsorted or a sorted T cell fraction (not recorded which). CDR3 bases: TGTGCCAGCAGCTTAGAGGCGGGGAATAACTATGGCTACACCTTC. Residues: CASSLEAGNNYGYTF.